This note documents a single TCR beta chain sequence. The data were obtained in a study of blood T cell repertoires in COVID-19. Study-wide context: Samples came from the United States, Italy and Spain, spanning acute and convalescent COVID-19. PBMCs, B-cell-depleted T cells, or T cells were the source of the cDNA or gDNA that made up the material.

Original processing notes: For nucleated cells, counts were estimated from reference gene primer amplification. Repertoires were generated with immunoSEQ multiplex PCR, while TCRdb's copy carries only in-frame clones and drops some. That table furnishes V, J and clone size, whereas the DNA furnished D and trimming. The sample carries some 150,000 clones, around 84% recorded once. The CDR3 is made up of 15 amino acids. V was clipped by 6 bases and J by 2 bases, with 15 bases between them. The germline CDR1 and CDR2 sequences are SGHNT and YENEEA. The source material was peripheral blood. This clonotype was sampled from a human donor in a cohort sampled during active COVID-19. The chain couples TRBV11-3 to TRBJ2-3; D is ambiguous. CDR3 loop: CASRPGWLITDTQYF. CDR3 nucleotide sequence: TGTGCCAGCAGACCAGGCTGGCTGATCACAGATACGCAGTATTTT.